Reported below is one TCR beta chain. This sample was taken from a study of shared clonotypes between healthy human individuals. Terminally differentiated effector memory CD45RA+ cells were left out of the naive CD8 fraction, which was CD45RO-negative and positively selected for CCR7. Assay: immunoSEQ multiplex PCR; the TCRdb copy retains only in-frame clones and omits some. The sample lists around 2.1 million clones, approximately 94% occurring once. V was shortened by 4 bases and J by 2 bases, with 12 bases between the two germline ends. CDR1 and CDR2 (germline): SQVTM, ANQGSEA. This CDR3 contains 13 residues.

Sequencing used naive CD8+ T cells from PBMCs. The sequence was collected from a man between 18 and 35 years old in good health. Some clones in this sample may be carry-over from other donors' samples. This chain connects TRBV29-1 to TRBJ2-7, with D possibly called TRBD1 or TRBD2 (5 bases each). This CDR3 is CSVVGTLTYEQYF. The CDR3 DNA reads TGCAGCGTTGTAGGGACGCTAACCTACGAGCAGTACTTC.